These 17 T cell receptor beta chains were all obtained from the same sample, sequenced in a study of blood T cell repertoires in COVID-19. The method was immunoSEQ multiplex PCR; TCRdb's version includes in-frame clones alone and lacks a portion of them. The sample has more than 95,000 clones; about four fifths are singletons. Sample: peripheral blood. These receptors all come from a man aged 60 to 69 with acute or convalescent COVID-19.

The chain couples TRBV5-4 to TRBJ1-2; a weak D match, TRBD1 (6 bases). The CDR3 has 14 residues. The germline CDR1 and CDR2 sequences are SGHNT and YYREEE (reference sequence). Between the trimmed V and J ends, which lost 4 bases and 6 bases, there was a span of 16 bases. CDR3 in amino acids: CASSLRQAEHGYTF. CDR3 bases: TGTGCCAGCAGCCTAAGACAGGCGGAGCATGGCTACACCTTC.

The chain has TRBV11-3 and TRBJ2-2; TRBD2 aligns across 13 bases. This CDR3 is 16 amino acids long. The germline V gene has CDR1 SGHNT and CDR2 YENEEA. V lost 5 bases and J lost 3; bases outside the gene matches: 3. The CDR3 DNA reads as TGTGCCAGCAGCCCGGGACTAGCGGGATACACCGGGGAGCTGTTTTTT. It codes for CASSPGLAGYTGELFF. The variable domain in full, completed from reference TRBV11-3 and TRBJ2-2, reads EAGVVQSPRYKIIEKKQPVAFWCNPISGHNTLYWYLQNLGQGPELLIRYENEEAVDDSQLPKDRFSAERLKGVDSTLKIQPAELGDSAVYLCASSPGLAGYTGELFFGEGSRLTVL.

The CDR3 is CASSETGRGNQPQHF. The CDR3 coding sequence is TGTGCCAGCAGTGAAACAGGGAGAGGCAATCAGCCCCAGCATTTT. The gene calls are TRBV6-1 and TRBJ1-5; weak D call: TRBD1 (6 bases). From germline, CDR1 is MNHNS and CDR2 SASEGT. This CDR3 has 15 residues. Trimming took off 2 bases at V and 2 bases at J, with 10 bases between the two ends.

Only one count was recorded for this clone. The chain uses TRBV5-1 and TRBJ1-2; D gene unclear. Germline V gene sequence: CDR1 SGHRS, CDR2 YFSETQ. The V gene lost 4 bases and the J gene lost 8 bases, with 18 bases spanning the gap. This CDR3 contains 14 residues. The CDR3 coding sequence is TGCGCCAGCAGCCTAGAGGGTTCAGCGGGAGGCTACACCTTC. This gives the protein CASSLEGSAGGYTF.

This clone turned up a few times. This chain links TRBV10-3 with TRBJ1-2; D may be TRBD1 (5 bases). Trimming removed 3 bases at V and 0 bases at J, with 11 bases between. This CDR3 region has 15 residues. CDR1 is ENHRY, CDR2 SYGVKD, per germline. CDR3 sequence: CAISDETAANYGYTF. CDR3 nucleotides: TGTGCCATCAGTGACGAGACAGCAGCTAACTATGGCTACACCTTC.

The genes are TRBV28 and TRBJ1-1; 10 bases line up with TRBD1. Germline loops: CDR1 MDHEN, CDR2 SYDVKM. The CDR3 covers 15 residues. V dropped 4 bases and J dropped 8; count of bases not matched to a gene: 10. CDR3 protein: CASSSPRDRGHEAFF. The DNA for the CDR3 is TGTGCCAGCAGTTCACCTCGGGACAGGGGTCACGAAGCTTTCTTT.

The chain uses TRBV7-3 and TRBJ2-7; 7 nucleotides line up with TRBD2. Looked up from germline, CDR1 is SGHTA and CDR2 is FQGTGA. The CDR3 totals 14 residues. V was pared by 5 bases and J by 0 bases, with 4 bases of the junction left unmatched. CDR3 amino acids: CASSLSGNSYEQYF. The CDR3 nucleotides are TGTGCCAGCAGCCTAAGCGGGAACTCCTACGAGCAGTACTTC.

The chain links TRBV28 to TRBJ1-2, with TRBD1 matching 9 bases. Germline values: CDR1 MDHEN, CDR2 SYDVKM. With 5 bases clipped from V and 3 bases from J, the junction kept 4 bases outside the gene matches. The CDR3 totals 14 residues. The DNA for the CDR3 is TGTGCCAGCAGTCCAAACAGGGGGCACTATGGCTACACCTTC. Its protein product is CASSPNRGHYGYTF.

Details on this clone: The junction shows a germline mismatch at one end, possibly a read error. This chain uses TRBV28 with TRBJ2-3; D might be TRBD2 (6 bases). Per germline, CDR1 MDHEN and CDR2 SYDVKM. CDR3 length: 14 amino acids. CDR3 sequence (DNA): TGTGCCAGCAGCTCCCCCGGGACTTCAGAGACGCAGTATTTT. It is translated as CASSSPGTSETQYF.

This clone was counted a single time. This sequence joins TRBV24-1 and TRBJ1-1; a weak D match, TRBD1 (5 bases). V was clipped by 1 base and J by 8 bases, with 16 bases between them. Germline V lookup: CDR1 KGHDR, CDR2 SFDVKD. This CDR3 has 15 amino acids. This CDR3 reads CATSDFQGGSAEAFF. CDR3 DNA sequence: TGTGCCACCAGTGATTTTCAGGGAGGGTCGGCGGAAGCTTTCTTT.

The V and J genes are TRBV10-1 and TRBJ2-5; D is possibly TRBD1 (6 bases). Germline V gene sequence: CDR1 WNHNN, CDR2 SYGVQD (reference sequence). The V end was cut by 0 bases, the J end by 2 bases, with 7 bases between. CDR3 length: 14 residues. The DNA of the CDR3 is TGCGCCAGCAGTGAGTCGCAGGGGCAAGAGACCCAGTACTTC. This translates into CASSESQGQETQYF.

The chain employs TRBV5-1 and TRBJ2-1; D is undetermined. CDR1 and CDR2 from the germline V gene are SGHRS and YFSETQ. V lost 1 base and J lost 3, with 8 bases in between. The length of the CDR3 is 14 residues. The CDR3 loop is CASSLNLRYNEQFF. The CDR3 nucleotides are TGCGCCAGCAGCTTGAACCTACGCTACAATGAGCAGTTCTTC.

The rearrangement uses TRBV11-3 and TRBJ2-2; 9 bases agree with TRBD1. Germline CDR1 and CDR2: SGHNT and YENEEA. V lost 5 bases, J lost 6 bases, and 7 bases stayed unmatched. CDR3 length equals 15 residues. This CDR3 is CASSTRQGVAGELFF. As DNA, the CDR3 is TGTGCCAGCAGCACCCGACAGGGGGTAGCCGGGGAGCTGTTTTTT.

V is TRBV19 and J is TRBJ2-3, with no clear D. V dropped 5 bases and J dropped 4 bases, with 16 bases sitting between them. The CDR3 has 15 residues. CDR1 and CDR2 (germline): LNHDA, SQIVND (reference sequence). CDR3 sequence reads: CASSVGNTGPDTQYF. The DNA for the CDR3 is TGTGCCAGTAGTGTAGGGAACACTGGGCCAGATACGCAGTATTTT. Filled out from reference TRBV19 and TRBJ2-3, the complete variable domain reads DGGITQSPKYLFRKEGQNVTLSCEQNLNHDAMYWYRQDPGQGLRLIYYSQIVNDFQKGDIAEGYSVSREKKESFPLTVTSAQKNPTAFYLCASSVGNTGPDTQYFGPGTRLTVL.

V gene TRBV28 combines with J gene TRBJ2-2, with D tentatively TRBD1 (7 bases). V lost 4 bases and J lost 1, with 16 bases in between. Germline lookup yields CDR1 MDHEN and CDR2 SYDVKM. This CDR3 region has 17 residues. In DNA form, the CDR3 reads TGTGCCAGCAGTTACCCCAGGGGGGCCGGGAACACCGGGGAGCTGTTTTTT. Encoded protein: CASSYPRGAGNTGELFF.

The chain employs TRBV7-2 and TRBJ2-7; weak D call: TRBD1 (6 bases). The V end lost 0 bases, the J end lost 9 bases, and 12 bases lay between the germline ends. The CDR3 spans 13 residues. From germline, CDR1 is SGHTA and CDR2 FQGNSA. The CDR3 nucleotides read TGTGCCAGCAGCTTAGCTGAGAGGGGGTGGCAGTACTTC. Translating it yields CASSLAERGWQYF.

The chain recombines TRBV30 with TRBJ1-1; the match to TRBD1 covers 8 bases. This CDR3 is 13 amino acids long. Germline CDR1 and CDR2: GTSNPN and SVGIG (reference sequence). With V trimmed by 2 bases and J by 8 bases, 7 bases remained unmatched. The CDR3 coding sequence is TGTGCCTGGAGTTCCACCCGGACAGGGGAAGCTTTCTTT. It encodes CAWSSTRTGEAFF.